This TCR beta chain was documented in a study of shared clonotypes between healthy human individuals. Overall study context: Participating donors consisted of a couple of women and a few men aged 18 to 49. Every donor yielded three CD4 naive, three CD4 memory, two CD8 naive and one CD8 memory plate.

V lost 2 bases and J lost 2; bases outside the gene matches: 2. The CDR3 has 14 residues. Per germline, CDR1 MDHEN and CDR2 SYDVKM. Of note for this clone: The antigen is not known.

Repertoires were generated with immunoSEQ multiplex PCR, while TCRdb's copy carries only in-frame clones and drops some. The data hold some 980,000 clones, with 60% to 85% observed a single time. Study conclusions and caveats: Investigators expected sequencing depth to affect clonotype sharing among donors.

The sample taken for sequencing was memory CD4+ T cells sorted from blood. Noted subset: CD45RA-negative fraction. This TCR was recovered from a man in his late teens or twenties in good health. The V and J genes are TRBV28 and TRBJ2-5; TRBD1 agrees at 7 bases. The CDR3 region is CASSLGTVQETQYF. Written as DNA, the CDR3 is TGTGCCAGCAGTTTAGGGACAGTACAAGAGACCCAGTACTTC.